Shown below are 28 T cell receptor beta chains from a single sample sequenced in a study of cytomegalovirus exposure and HLA in healthy donors. The PCR was carried out with 60 Vbeta primers and 13 Jbeta primers. Some clones are missing from TCRdb's copy, which holds only in-frame ones; the method was immunoSEQ multiplex PCR. The sample consists of more than 90,000 clones, around 84% of them appearing once. The specimen was PBMCs. The source is a man aged 25 to 40 in good health and CMV-seropositive.

This clone showed up just a few times. The genes are TRBV11-3 and TRBJ2-3; D gene unclear. This CDR3 is 14 amino acids long. The V gene lost 6 bases and the J gene lost 4 bases, with 14 bases spanning the gap. The V gene's germline CDR1 is SGHNT and CDR2 YENEEA. This chain's CDR3 is CASSLSLVADTQYF. The CDR3 DNA sequence: TGTGCCAGCAGTCTTTCTTTAGTCGCAGATACGCAGTATTTT.

This clone was observed once. This chain joins TRBV5-6 and TRBJ2-3, with D unclear. Germline CDR1 and CDR2: SGHDT and YYEEEE. V lost 0 bases, J lost 0 bases, and 8 bases lay in between. This CDR3 spans 15 amino acids. The CDR3 DNA is TGTGCCAGCAGCTTGGTCCTCGGGAGCACAGATACGCAGTATTTT. Translation: CASSLVLGSTDTQYF.

This clone has a single count. The J gene is TRBJ2-3, the V gene TRBV5-6, with D possibly TRBD1 on 6 matching bases. The CDR3 consists of 15 residues. The V end was cut by 1 base, the J end by 0 bases, with 9 bases between. In germline, CDR1 is SGHDT, CDR2 YYEEEE. Here the CDR3 DNA reads TGTGCCAGCAGCTTGATGGGACATAGCACAGATACGCAGTATTTT. Protein product: CASSLMGHSTDTQYF.

This chain links TRBV19 with TRBJ1-4; D unresolved. The CDR3 extends over 15 amino acids. CDR1 and CDR2 (germline): LNHDA, SQIVND (reference sequence). V was trimmed by 5 bases and J by 4 bases, leaving 14 bases between them. The chain's CDR3 is CASSLRYADNEKLFF. For the CDR3, the DNA is TGTGCCAGTAGTCTCAGATACGCTGATAATGAAAAACTGTTTTTT.

The chain combines TRBV28 with TRBJ2-7, with 8 bases identical to TRBD1. Germline CDR1 reads MDHEN; CDR2 reads SYDVKM. This CDR3 is 14 amino acids long. Trimming at V came to 7 bases and at J to 7 bases, leaving 12 bases not matched to a gene. The CDR3 DNA follows: TGTGCCAGCAACTCCTTCGACAGGGGATGGGAGCAGTACTTC. Its translation is CASNSFDRGWEQYF.

The chain uses TRBV2 and TRBJ2-7; D gene unclear. CDR3 length equals 15 residues. V lost 3 bases and J 1 base, leaving 13 bases between the germline ends. The V gene's germline CDR1 is SNHLY and CDR2 FYNNEI. CDR3 sequence reads: CASSDVVASSYEQYF. The CDR3 nucleotides read TGTGCCAGCAGTGATGTGGTAGCTAGTTCCTACGAGCAGTACTTC.

This chain joins TRBV11-3 and TRBJ2-3, with 9 bases identical to TRBD2. Germline V CDR1 and CDR2: SGHNT, YENEEA. The V and J ends lost 2 bases and 5 bases, in that order; junction bases with no gene match: 8. The CDR3 extends over 16 amino acids. In DNA, the CDR3 is TGTGCCAGCAGCTTAAGGGCGGGAGGGCCGGGAGATACGCAGTATTTT. Residues: CASSLRAGGPGDTQYF. The full variable domain, in which reference TRBV11-3 and TRBJ2-3 provide the parts outside the CDR3, is EAGVVQSPRYKIIEKKQPVAFWCNPISGHNTLYWYLQNLGQGPELLIRYENEEAVDDSQLPKDRFSAERLKGVDSTLKIQPAELGDSAVYLCASSLRAGGPGDTQYFGPGTRLTVL.

The CDR3 DNA reads as TGCGCCAGCAGCCTTAGGGACAACAAAGATACGCAGTATTTT. Amino acid sequence: CASSLRDNKDTQYF. The chain is built from TRBV4-1 and TRBJ2-3, with D maybe TRBD1 (6 bases). The length of the CDR3 is 14 residues. Trimming removed 4 bases from V and 5 bases from J, with 13 bases in between. Germline V gene sequence: CDR1 MGHRA, CDR2 YSYEKL.

The CDR3 sequence: CASSLPGDMNTEAFF. For the CDR3, the DNA is TGTGCCAGCAGCTTGCCAGGGGATATGAACACTGAAGCTTTCTTT. The chain employs TRBV5-4 and TRBJ1-1, with a tentative D call TRBD1 (6 bases). In germline, CDR1 is SGHNT, CDR2 YYREEE (reference sequence). The CDR3 has 15 residues. V was cut by 1 base and J by 0 bases, with 10 bases left in between.

V and J are TRBV2 and TRBJ1-5; possibly TRBD1 for D (5 bases). V dropped 3 bases and J dropped 6 bases, with 12 bases sitting between them. Germline V gives CDR1 SNHLY, CDR2 FYNNEI. The CDR3 length is 14 residues. CDR3 DNA sequence: TGTGCCAGCAGTGATCCGGGACTGGCTCAGCCCCAGCATTTT. Its translation: CASSDPGLAQPQHF.

This chain uses TRBV5-1 with TRBJ2-3; 16 nucleotides line up with TRBD2. The length of the CDR3 is 15 residues. Trimming took 4 bases from V and 9 from J; bases not matched to a gene: 5. Germline V gives CDR1 SGHRS, CDR2 YFSETQ. CDR3: CASSHGTSGGDTQYF. In DNA, the CDR3 is TGCGCCAGCAGCCATGGGACTAGCGGGGGGGACACGCAGTATTTT.

This chain joins TRBV19 and TRBJ1-1, with D perhaps TRBD1 (6 bases). Trimming left V 3 bases short and J 6 bases short, with 11 bases between. This CDR3 contains 13 residues. Germline loops: CDR1 LNHDA, CDR2 SQIVND (reference sequence). The CDR3 coding sequence is TGTGCCAGTAGTATGCGGGGGGCTGCTGAAGCTTTCTTT. It translates to CASSMRGAAEAFF.

The chain carries TRBV21-1 and TRBJ2-7; TRBD1, the table's D call, lacks a check against the DNA. TRBV21-1 is listed as a pseudogene. This CDR3 contains 14 residues. The CDR3 reads CASRRPQASYEQYV. The CDR3 nucleotides read TGTGCCAGCAGGCGCCCACAGGCCTCCTACGAGCAGTACGTC.

The rearrangement joins TRBV29-1 to TRBJ2-2; 7 positions agree with TRBD2. Trimming at V came to 6 bases and at J to 6 bases, leaving 4 bases not matched to a gene. The CDR3 has 12 amino acids. Per germline, CDR1 SQVTM and CDR2 ANQGSEA. The CDR3 coding sequence is TGCAGCGTAGGGACTACTTCCGGGGAGCTGTTTTTT. This translates into CSVGTTSGELFF.

CDR3 coding DNA: TGCGCCAGCAGCTATAACAAGAACACTGAAGCTTTCTTT. It is translated as CASSYNKNTEAFF. This sequence joins TRBV5-1 and TRBJ1-1, with D uncertain. From germline, CDR1 is SGHRS and CDR2 YFSETQ. Trimming pared 3 bases from V and 1 base from J, leaving 7 bases between. The CDR3 has 13 amino acids.

The genes are TRBV11-3 and TRBJ1-1; 8 nucleotides match TRBD1. Germline values: CDR1 SGHNT, CDR2 YENEEA. The CDR3 extends over 16 amino acids. With 4 bases clipped from V and 1 base from J, the junction kept 8 bases outside the gene matches. DNA of the CDR3: TGTGCCAGCAGCTCCAAGTACGGACAGGGGAACACTGAAGCTTTCTTT. The encoded protein is CASSSKYGQGNTEAFF.

The chain recombines TRBV5-6 with TRBJ2-3; 8 positions match TRBD2. The CDR3 loop spans 16 amino acids. The germline gives CDR1 SGHDT, CDR2 YYEEEE. The V gene end was trimmed by 4 bases and the J gene end by 0 bases; junction bases not matched to a gene: 7. The CDR3 DNA follows: TGTGCCAGCAGCGTAGGACTAGCCGCGAGCACAGATACGCAGTATTTT. Its translation is CASSVGLAASTDTQYF.

This sequence joins TRBV5-6 and TRBJ2-7; TRBD2 might be the D (6 bases). The CDR3 consists of 16 residues. In germline, CDR1 is SGHDT, CDR2 YYEEEE. V lost 4 bases, J lost 6 bases, and 23 bases lay in between. CDR3 sequence: CASSRALGLSSGEQYF. Written as DNA, the CDR3 is TGTGCCAGCAGCCGCGCGTTGGGACTGAGTTCAGGCGAGCAGTACTTC.

The chain uses TRBV27 and TRBJ2-3; 10 nucleotides match TRBD1. V gave up 5 bases and J gave up 2 bases; unmatched junction bases: 10. Germline lookup yields CDR1 MNHEY and CDR2 SMNVEV (reference sequence). The CDR3 is 17 amino acids. The CDR3 DNA reads TGTGCCAGCAGTATCCGGGACAGGGGTCGCGTCACAGATACGCAGTATTTT. Amino acid sequence: CASSIRDRGRVTDTQYF.

This clone was recorded only once. The rearrangement links TRBV7-9 to TRBJ1-4, with TRBD1 matching 10 bases. V lost 5 bases to trimming and J lost 2 bases; unmatched junction nucleotides: 5. The CDR3 totals 16 residues. In germline, CDR1 is SEHNR, CDR2 FQNEAQ (reference sequence). CDR3 coding DNA: TGTGCCAGCAGCCACCGACAGGGGGCGACTAATGAAAAACTGTTTTTT. Protein sequence: CASSHRQGATNEKLFF. The full variable domain, with the rest looked up from reference TRBV7-9 and TRBJ1-4, is DTGVSQNPRHKITKRGQNVTFRCDPISEHNRLYWYRQTLGQGPEFLTYFQNEAQLEKSRLLSDRFSAERPKGSFSTLEIQRTEQGDSAMYLCASSHRQGATNEKLFFGSGTQLSVL.

Regarding this clone: Other DNA variants within this sample encode the same CDR3. The V gene is TRBV5-1, the J gene TRBJ2-7; 10 positions agree with TRBD2. The J segment lost 2 bases and the V segment lost 2 bases, leaving 4 bases of the junction unmatched. This CDR3 has 15 amino acids. Germline CDR1 is SGHRS and CDR2 is YFSETQ. The CDR3 protein is CASSLGTSETYEQYV. CDR3 bases: TGCGCCAGCAGCTTAGGGACTAGCGAGACCTACGAGCAGTACGTC.

V gene TRBV5-1 combines with J gene TRBJ2-3, with D maybe TRBD2 (7 bases). This CDR3 comprises 16 residues. The V and J ends lost 3 bases and 3 bases respectively, with 17 bases between them. The germline V gene encodes CDR1 SGHRS and CDR2 YFSETQ. Here the CDR3 DNA reads TGCGCCAGCAGCTCGAAGAGGGGGGGTCGTACAGATACGCAGTATTTT. It is translated as CASSSKRGGRTDTQYF.

This clone was detected a few times. V usage is TRBV9 and J usage is TRBJ2-7; D perhaps matches TRBD1 (5 bases). Germline V gene lookup returns CDR1 SGDLS and CDR2 YYNGEE. The CDR3 is 11 amino acids. Deletions cut 3 bases from V and 7 bases from J, with 8 bases between. The CDR3 DNA reads TGTGCCAGCAGCGCAGGGTGGGAGCAGTACTTC. It translates to CASSAGWEQYF.

The chain is built from TRBV27 and TRBJ1-5; 7 nucleotides match TRBD1. CDR1 MNHEY and CDR2 SMNVEV come from the germline V gene (reference sequence). The junction had 15 bases not matched to a gene; V was cut back by 7 bases and J by 0 bases. This CDR3 contains 18 residues. CDR3 amino acids: CASTLYYRGDDSNQPQHF. Here the CDR3 DNA reads TGTGCCAGCACATTATATTACAGGGGAGATGATAGCAATCAGCCCCAGCATTTT.

The chain joins TRBV7-3 to TRBJ1-1; 8 bases map to TRBD1. The CDR3 is 13 residues long. V gave up 6 bases and J gave up 11 bases; unmatched junction bases: 11. CDR1 and CDR2 from the germline V gene are SGHTA and FQGTGA. CDR3 protein: CASSRQGSREAFF. The CDR3 region has the DNA TGTGCCAGCAGTCGACAGGGGTCTAGGGAGGCTTTCTTT.

J is TRBJ1-1 and V is TRBV10-3, with D possibly being TRBD1 (5 bases). The CDR3 has 17 amino acids. CDR1 and CDR2 from the germline V gene are ENHRY and SYGVKD. Trimming removed 6 bases from V and 1 base from J, with 21 bases in between. CDR3 residues: CAISLRGEPDSNTEAFF. CDR3 coding DNA: TGTGCCATCAGCCTTCGGGGGGAACCAGACTCGAACACTGAAGCTTTCTTT.

This chain connects TRBV30 to TRBJ1-2, with 8 bases identical to TRBD1. Germline trimming cut 2 bases from V and 2 bases from J; bases unmatched to any gene: 13. The CDR3 contains 17 residues. Looked up from germline, CDR1 is GTSNPN and CDR2 is SVGIG (reference sequence). The CDR3 bases are TGTGCCTGGAGTCCACCCTATTTTGGACAGGGAAACTATGGCTACACCTTC. Protein: CAWSPPYFGQGNYGYTF.

The chain couples TRBV19 to TRBJ2-4; TRBD2 agrees at 13 bases. This CDR3 spans 18 amino acids. J was trimmed by 5 bases and V by 1 base; bases with no gene match: 8. Germline CDR1 is LNHDA and CDR2 is SQIVND (reference sequence). The CDR3 sequence: CASSIAATSGRPENIQYF. The CDR3, as DNA: TGTGCCAGTAGTATAGCTGCGACTAGCGGGAGGCCCGAAAACATTCAGTACTTC.